These 27 T cell receptor beta chains came from one sample sequenced in a study of shared clonotypes between healthy human individuals. The method was immunoSEQ multiplex PCR; TCRdb's version includes in-frame clones alone and lacks a portion of them. The sample comprises some 490,000 clones, 81% of which are singletons, and about 13% rests with the top ten. The sequenced material came from PBMCs. These receptors came from a middle-aged woman in good health. Some clones in this sample may be carry-over from other donors' samples.

This chain joins TRBV7-2 and TRBJ1-2; possibly TRBD1 for D (6 bases). With 0 bases removed from V and 8 bases from J, the gap between germline ends came to 13 bases. CDR1 SGHTA and CDR2 FQGNSA come from the germline V gene. This CDR3 has 14 residues. This CDR3 is CASSLAPLGAGYTF. CDR3 DNA: TGTGCCAGCAGCTTAGCCCCCTTGGGGGCCGGCTACACCTTC.

In its sample, this clone was seen once. The gene calls are TRBV10-3 and TRBJ2-1; no reliable D call. This CDR3 is built from 13 residues. Germline lookup yields CDR1 ENHRY and CDR2 SYGVKD. Trimming stripped 0 bases from V and 5 bases from J, with 5 bases between. The CDR3 protein is CAISESWDNEQFF. DNA for the CDR3: TGTGCCATCAGTGAGTCCTGGGACAATGAGCAGTTCTTC.

This clone appeared once. The chain employs TRBV6-5 and TRBJ1-5; no reliable D call. CDR1 and CDR2 from the germline V gene are MNHEY and SVGAGI. The V end was cut by 0 bases, the J end by 3 bases, with 9 bases between. The CDR3 length is 15 residues. The CDR3 spells CASSYSWEANQPQHF. The CDR3 nucleotides are TGTGCCAGCAGTTACTCTTGGGAAGCCAATCAGCCCCAGCATTTT.

This clone was observed a handful of times. V is TRBV4-1 and J is TRBJ1-1; D possibly corresponds to TRBD1 (5 bases). The CDR3 sequence is 14 residues long. The V end lost 4 bases, the J end lost 1 base, and 10 bases lay between the germline ends. Germline V gives CDR1 MGHRA, CDR2 YSYEKL. The CDR3: CASSLTGGNTEAFF. The CDR3 coding sequence is TGCGCCAGCAGCCTCACAGGTGGGAACACTGAAGCTTTCTTT.

CDR3 DNA sequence: TGTGCCAGCGGGGCGGGGGGAGACCAAGAGACCCAGTACTTC. This gives the protein CASGAGGDQETQYF. The chain links TRBV28 to TRBJ2-5; TRBD2 matches at 8 bases. Trimming removed 8 bases from V and 0 bases from J; junction bases left unmatched: 5. This CDR3 comprises 14 residues. Looked up from germline, CDR1 is MDHEN and CDR2 is SYDVKM. Looking up the rest from reference TRBV28 and TRBJ2-5 gives the full variable domain: DVKVTQSSRYLVKRTGEKVFLECVQDMDHENMFWYRQDPGLGLRLIYFSYDVKMKEKGDIPEGYSVSREKKERFSLILESASTNQTSMYLCASGAGGDQETQYFGPGTRLLVL.

This chain joins TRBV28 and TRBJ1-4; no clear D gene. Trimming removed 5 bases from V and 4 bases from J, with 8 bases in between. Germline CDR1 is MDHEN and CDR2 is SYDVKM. The CDR3 sequence is 13 residues long. The CDR3 protein is CASSPPLNEKLFF. The CDR3 nucleotides are TGTGCCAGCAGTCCACCCCTTAATGAAAAACTGTTTTTT.

Details on this clone: This likely traces to a read error, being one base from a far larger clone. CDR3 DNA: TGTGCCAGCAGCTTAGTTGCAGGGAGTGGCTATGGCTCCACCTTC. Encoded protein: CASSLVAGSGYGSTF. The chain joins TRBV11-2 to TRBJ1-2; perhaps TRBD1 as D (5 bases). Germline lookup yields CDR1 SGHAT and CDR2 FQNNGV. The CDR3 is 15 residues long.

The genes are TRBV28 and TRBJ1-5; 8 bases line up with TRBD1. The germline gives CDR1 MDHEN, CDR2 SYDVKM. J lost 6 bases, V lost 2 bases, and 6 bases had no gene match. CDR3 size: 15 residues. The CDR3 nucleotides read TGTGCCAGCAGTTTAGTGTCAGGGGGCGGTCAGCCCCAGCATTTT. Protein: CASSLVSGGGQPQHF.

This clone was found a few times. A much larger clone differs by one base, so this may be a read error. Within the sample, other DNA sequences also encode this same CDR3. The gene calls are TRBV2 and TRBJ2-3; D is ambiguous. The germline V gene has CDR1 SNHLY and CDR2 FYNNEI. The CDR3 contains 12 residues. Trimming removed 4 bases from V and 4 bases from J, with 6 bases in between. The CDR3 DNA is TGTGCCAGCAGTGCCCTAGCAGATACGCAGTATTTT. Translated: CASSALADTQYF.

This rearrangement joins TRBV5-1 to TRBJ1-1; D call uncertain. Trimming cost V 0 bases and J 3 bases, with 12 bases left between them. The CDR3 totals 15 residues. Germline V CDR1 and CDR2: SGHRS, YFSETQ. This chain's CDR3 is CASSLDSRADTEAFF. Here the CDR3 DNA reads TGCGCCAGCAGCTTGGACAGCCGCGCCGACACTGAAGCTTTCTTT.

A remark on this clone: With only one base between it and a far larger clone, this is likely a read error. Other DNA sequences in the sample encode the same CDR3. The J gene is TRBJ2-7, the V gene TRBV30, with 12 bases identical to TRBD2. In germline, CDR1 is GTSNPN, CDR2 SVGIG (reference sequence). Unmatched junction bases numbered 12, after V lost 5 bases and J lost 10 bases. The CDR3 sequence is 14 residues long. In DNA, the CDR3 is TGTGCCTGGTCGTCTGGTCTAGCGGGAGGGGAACAGTACTTC. This codes for CAWSSGLAGGEQYF.

This clone was detected a few times. The sample contains more than one DNA sequence encoding this CDR3. The chain recombines TRBV18 with TRBJ2-3; D is ambiguous. CDR3 length: 13 residues. V lost 0 bases and J 0 bases, leaving 1 base between the germline ends. In germline, CDR1 is KGHSH, CDR2 LQKENI. DNA of the CDR3: TGTGCCAGCTCACCACCGAGCACAGATACGCAGTATTTT. This codes for CASSPPSTDTQYF. The complete variable domain, with remaining parts taken from reference TRBV18 and TRBJ2-3, reads NAGVMQNPRHLVRRRGQEARLRCSPMKGHSHVYWYRQLPEEGLKFMVYLQKENIIDESGMPKERFSAEFPKEGPSILRIQQVVRGDSAAYFCASSPPSTDTQYFGPGTRLTVL.

DNA of the CDR3: TGTGCCAGCAGTGCAGCGCCCGTAATCCACGAGCAGTACTTC. Protein product: CASSAAPVIHEQYF. The chain joins TRBV2 to TRBJ2-7; D uncertain. Germline loops: CDR1 SNHLY, CDR2 FYNNEI. This CDR3 is 14 amino acids long. Trimming shortened V by 4 bases and J by 5 bases, and 15 bases separated the two germline ends.

To note about this clone: A far bigger clonotype differs at one base, so this is likely a read error. Other DNA sequences in this sample translate to the same CDR3. The chain is built from TRBV5-1 and TRBJ2-2; perhaps TRBD2 as D (5 bases). The CDR3 is 16 amino acids. CDR1 and CDR2 from the germline V gene are SGHRS and YFSETQ. The CDR3 DNA reads as TGCGCCAGCAGCTTGGCTGAGGGATTGGGCACCGGTGAGCTGTTTTTT. Protein product: CASSLAEGLGTGELFF.

The J gene is TRBJ1-6, the V gene TRBV28; D gene ambiguous. The CDR3 loop spans 13 amino acids. Germline V gives CDR1 MDHEN, CDR2 SYDVKM. V lost 6 bases, J lost 11 bases, and 14 bases lay in between. The chain's CDR3 is CASRLGREPPLHF. The CDR3 region has the DNA TGTGCCAGCAGGCTCGGGCGTGAGCCACCCCTCCACTTT. The full variable domain, completed using reference TRBV28 and TRBJ1-6, is DVKVTQSSRYLVKRTGEKVFLECVQDMDHENMFWYRQDPGLGLRLIYFSYDVKMKEKGDIPEGYSVSREKKERFSLILESASTNQTSMYLCASRLGREPPLHFGNGTRLTVT.

J is TRBJ2-7 and V is TRBV2; D assignment may be TRBD1 or TRBD2 (5 bases each). The length of the CDR3 is 13 residues. Trimming stripped 6 bases from V and 4 bases from J, with 13 bases between. CDR1 and CDR2 from the germline V gene are SNHLY and FYNNEI. CDR3 sequence: CASRGDGTYEQYF. CDR3 nucleotide sequence: TGTGCCAGCAGAGGGGACGGAACTTACGAGCAGTACTTC.

This clone was observed at least ten times. The rearrangement uses TRBV6-1 and TRBJ2-1, with 8 positions matching TRBD1. CDR3 length: 16 residues. Germline assignment: CDR1 MNHNS and CDR2 SASEGT. The V and J ends lost 2 bases and 3 bases, in that order; junction bases with no gene match: 6. The CDR3 DNA reads TGTGCCAGCAGTGAATACGGGACAGGTTTCTACAATGAGCAGTTCTTC. Its translation: CASSEYGTGFYNEQFF.

In this sample, this clone turned up a few times. V is TRBV11-2 and J is TRBJ1-2; D is possibly TRBD1 (5 bases). Germline CDR1 is SGHAT and CDR2 is FQNNGV. CDR3 length: 12 residues. Trimming cost V 4 bases and J 4 bases, with 7 bases left between them. The CDR3 DNA reads as TGTGCCAGCAGCTGGGGCGTCTATGGCTACACCTTC. Its translation: CASSWGVYGYTF.

Notes on this clone: This is likely an artifact of a read error, given a far larger clone one base away. J is TRBJ2-7 and V is TRBV25-1; D may be TRBD1 (7 bases). This CDR3 spans 13 amino acids. Germline V gene lookup returns CDR1 MGHDK and CDR2 SYGVNS. CDR3 coding DNA: TGTACCAGCAGTCCAGGGGGGTCGAACGAGCAGTACTTC. It yields the protein CTSSPGGSNEQYF.

In this sample, this clone turned up once. The chain joins TRBV28 to TRBJ1-2; D not resolved. The CDR3 spans 14 residues. V lost 5 bases and J lost 0, with 10 bases in between. Looked up from germline, CDR1 is MDHEN and CDR2 is SYDVKM. This CDR3 reads CASSPPGANYGYTF. As DNA, the CDR3 is TGTGCCAGCAGTCCCCCGGGAGCTAACTATGGCTACACCTTC.

This chain connects TRBV5-1 to TRBJ2-5; 8 positions agree with TRBD1. The germline gives CDR1 SGHRS, CDR2 YFSETQ. This CDR3 spans 15 amino acids. J gave up 3 bases and V 0 bases, and 4 bases lay outside the gene matches. The CDR3 region is CASSLAGTGKETQYF. The CDR3 bases are TGCGCCAGCAGCTTGGCCGGGACAGGCAAAGAGACCCAGTACTTC.

V gene TRBV29-1 combines with J gene TRBJ2-1, with D possibly TRBD2 on 5 matching bases. From germline, CDR1 is SQVTM and CDR2 ANQGSEA. The CDR3 extends over 13 amino acids. With 4 bases removed from V and 9 bases from J, the gap between germline ends came to 16 bases. CDR3 sequence (DNA): TGCAGCGTTGGGGAGAGGCAGGTCGGTGAGCAGTTCTTC. Protein product: CSVGERQVGEQFF.

The V and J genes are TRBV7-9 and TRBJ2-5; no definite D call. Germline V lookup: CDR1 SEHNR, CDR2 FQNEAQ (reference sequence). The CDR3 runs 12 residues. V was pared by 1 base and J by 3 bases, with 3 bases between. The CDR3 sequence: CASSLGEETQYF. For the CDR3, the DNA is TGTGCCAGCAGCTTAGGGGAAGAGACCCAGTACTTC.

This clone was seen only a few times. V and J are TRBV19 and TRBJ1-4; the D is unclear. V lost 2 bases, J lost 4 bases, and 11 bases lay in between. The length of the CDR3 is 15 residues. Germline CDR1 reads LNHDA; CDR2 reads SQIVND (reference sequence). CDR3: CASSINGHLNEKLFF. Written as DNA, the CDR3 is TGTGCCAGTAGTATAAATGGCCACCTTAATGAAAAACTGTTTTTT.

The rearrangement links TRBV7-8 to TRBJ2-7, with TRBD1 matching over 11 bases. In germline, CDR1 is SGHVS, CDR2 FQNEAQ. Losses at the gene ends were 7 bases for V and 5 bases for J; bases not matched to a gene: 7. The CDR3 loop spans 14 amino acids. The CDR3 DNA sequence: TGTGCCAGCATAGGGGACAGGGGGTTGCACGAGCAGTACTTC. Translated, it gives CASIGDRGLHEQYF.

The chain recombines TRBV5-4 with TRBJ2-3; 10 bases align to TRBD1. This CDR3 contains 14 residues. Looked up from germline, CDR1 is SGHNT and CDR2 is YYREEE (reference sequence). V was pared by 4 bases and J by 3 bases, with 2 bases of the junction left unmatched. Here the CDR3 reads CASSRDRGTDTQYF. The CDR3 DNA reads as TGTGCCAGCAGCCGGGACAGGGGAACAGATACGCAGTATTTT.

This clone came up once. The gene calls are TRBV9 and TRBJ2-4; the match to TRBD2 covers 13 bases. This CDR3 comprises 15 residues. Germline V CDR1 and CDR2: SGDLS, YYNGEE. Losses at the gene ends were 4 bases for V and 7 bases for J; bases not matched to a gene: 5. The CDR3 nucleotides are TGTGCCAGCAGCCGTTCGACTAGCGGGAGGAACATTCAGTACTTC. Translating gives CASSRSTSGRNIQYF. Supplemented by reference TRBV9 and TRBJ2-4, the full variable domain reads DSGVTQTPKHLITATGQRVTLRCSPRSGDLSVYWYQQSLDQGLQFLIQYYNGEERAKGNILERFSAQQFPDLHSELNLSSLELGDSALYFCASSRSTSGRNIQYFGAGTRLSVL.